The rows below give T cell receptor beta chains drawn from one sample of a study of shared clonotypes between healthy human individuals. Assay used: immunoSEQ multiplex PCR; TCRdb lists only in-frame clones, some missing. The repertoire holds some 1.4 million clones, with over 95% as singletons. Sequencing was performed on naive CD4+ T cells sorted from blood. The receptors come from a young man in good health. Both conserved end residues are trimmed from each CDR3.

TRBJ2-7	TRBV25-1	ASSEYALAGGYEQY
TRBJ2-7	TRBV2	ASSERNEQY
TRBJ2-7	TRBV2	ASSTDRGEQY
TRBJ1-5	TRBV5-4	ASSQGTGPYQPQH
TRBJ2-3	TRBV5-1	ASSIGIVGTRYTTDTQY
TRBJ1-1	TRBV7-3	ASSLSLVSTEAF
TRBJ1-4	TRBV25-1	ASSAPSTLGREKLF
TRBJ2-3	TRBV5-1	ASSLSLADSTDTQY
TRBJ1-3	TRBV6-5	ASSSPGILAGNTIY
TRBJ2-7	TRBV15	ATSRERNSGSYEQY
TRBJ2-1	TRBV11-2	ASSFPSADEQF
TRBJ2-7	TRBV12-5	AISPRGYYEQY
TRBJ2-3	TRBV5-1	ASSLERGSTTDTQY
TRBJ1-3	TRBV5-4	ASSLEGYGNTIY
TRBJ2-7	TRBV11-2	ASSPGTSLYEQY
TRBJ1-5	TRBV10-2	ASSDWGDTIQPQH
TRBJ2-5	TRBV20-1	SARGQETQY
TRBJ2-1	TRBV29-1	SVERPGTSGRLRYNEQF
TRBJ2-3	TRBV18	ASSRAGALDTQY
TRBJ1-5	TRBV7-9	ASSSLGTGDSNQPQH
TRBJ2-5	TRBV5-4	ASSRQLAGEETQY
TRBJ2-3	TRBV2	ASRVTSGGTDTQY
TRBJ2-7	TRBV28	ATSSGQINYEQY
TRBJ1-4	TRBV10-3	AIRQGTGQLWDKNEKLF
TRBJ2-7	TRBV4-3	ASSQDLRSYEQY
TRBJ2-7	TRBV7-2	ASSRRTGSSYEQY
TRBJ2-5	TRBV7-9	ASSLLVQGLSQTQY
TRBJ2-3	TRBV7-9	ASSFLDLGRITDTQY
TRBJ1-1	TRBV28	ASTLWGGNTEAF
TRBJ2-2	TRBV11-2	ASSPLRGSNTGELF
TRBJ2-2	TRBV7-2	ASSSGPNTGELF
TRBJ2-5	TRBV9	ASSVGGRAGGQETQY
TRBJ2-2	TRBV4-3	ASSPGTVNTGELF
TRBJ2-7	TRBV30	AGGRSYEQY
TRBJ2-3	TRBV10-1	ASSGRTDTQY
TRBJ1-5	TRBV7-2	ASSFIRGRQPQH
TRBJ2-1	TRBV5-6	ASSLGLAGDTYNEQF
TRBJ1-4	TRBV18	ASSPGTGGEKLF
TRBJ2-5	TRBV28	ASGLTGGAETQY
TRBJ2-1	TRBV14	ASSQDKVGEQF
TRBJ2-6	TRBV9	ASSGRTGSLGRANVLT
TRBJ1-5	TRBV28	ASRDSFHQPQH
TRBJ2-1	TRBV25-1	ASSETAVAGSSYNEQF
TRBJ2-7	TRBV18	ASSDLSGALYEQY
TRBJ2-7	TRBV27	ASSIRLAATYEQY
TRBJ2-5	TRBV11-2	ASSLGTSGWQETQY
TRBJ1-4	TRBV18	ASSPLHRALATNEKLF
TRBJ2-2	TRBV9	ASSYAGQNTGELF
TRBJ1-4	TRBV30	AASNGEKLF
TRBJ1-1	TRBV11-3	ASSLDQIGEAF
TRBJ2-3	TRBV10-3	AISEGGTDTQY
TRBJ2-1	TRBV5-4	ASSLGLVNEQF
TRBJ1-3	TRBV5-1	ATSRGPISSGNTIY
TRBJ2-3	TRBV29-1	SVRGRSTDTQY
TRBJ2-1	TRBV5-1	ASSGGLAAYNEQF
TRBJ2-1	TRBV18	ASSPGGPGLAVYNEQF
TRBJ1-2	TRBV11-2	ASSLAGGPYYGYT
TRBJ2-7	TRBV27	ASSLTRTGGTYEQY
TRBJ2-7	TRBV10-1	ASSPLFPGPGEQY